This entry features one TCR beta chain sequence. This sample stems from a study of blood T cells in healthy people across ages. Germline V gives CDR1 SGHRS, CDR2 YFSETQ. The CDR3 is 15 residues long. V was pared by 3 bases and J by 0 bases, with 10 bases between. Sample-barcoded 5' priming and a J-beta primer mix drove a second PCR of roughly 6 to 12 cycles. Each CDR3 protein gets one entry after TCRdb re-called the 5' RACE reads with MiXCR. Among about 640,000 distinct CDR3 sequences, approximately 50% were seen once, and the ten largest hold 30% to 45%. At least 6 micrograms of total RNA were extracted per sample.

Sequencing was performed on blood. The chain links TRBV5-1 to TRBJ2-4; D call uncertain. This receptor was taken from a man in his fifties or sixties in good health. This CDR3 is CASSYGQLAKNIQYF. CDR3 DNA: TGCGCCAGCAGCTACGGGCAACTAGCCAAAAACATTCAGTACTTC.